This is a list of T cell receptor beta chains from one sample in a study of blood T cell repertoires in COVID-19. The protocol was immunoSEQ multiplex PCR, while the TCRdb copy is restricted to in-frame clones and leaves out a portion. The table shows hundreds of thousands of clones, with roughly nine tenths occurring only once. The source material was peripheral blood. All receptors derive from a man between 35 and 55 years old with acute or convalescent COVID-19. The CDR3 runs from the conserved cysteine through the conserved F or W. The D gene is left open where the match is weak. Not every row has a clone size; where given, it reads once, few, many or a size class.

v_gene	d_gene	j_gene	abundance	CDR3aa	CDR3nt
TRBV2	.	TRBJ1-6	.	CASSEAGRANSPLHF	TGTGCCAGCAGTGAGGCGGGGAGAGCAAATTCACCCCTCCACTTT
TRBV3-1/TRBV3-2	TRBD2	TRBJ2-5	.	CASSQEGTSGIETQYF	TGTGCCAGCAGCCAAGAGGGGACTAGCGGGATAGAGACCCAGTACTTC
TRBV7-2	.	TRBJ1-5	.	CASSLYRAGHQPQHF	TGTGCCAGCAGCTTATACAGGGCAGGCCATCAGCCCCAGCATTTT
TRBV18	.	TRBJ2-1	.	CASSPLAQNNEQFF	TGTGCCAGCTCACCACTAGCGCAAAACAATGAGCAGTTCTTC
TRBV6-5	TRBD1	TRBJ2-4	.	CASSQETGGSDIQYF	TGTGCCAGCAGTCAGGAGACAGGGGGTTCCGACATTCAGTACTTC
TRBV4-2	TRBD1	TRBJ1-1	.	CASSPEGQDEAFF	TGTGCCAGCAGCCCAGAGGGACAGGATGAAGCTTTCTTT
TRBV5-6	.	TRBJ1-2	.	CASSFQGNYGYTF	TGTGCCAGCAGCTTCCAGGGCAACTATGGCTACACCTTC
TRBV11-2	TRBD2	TRBJ2-2	.	CASSLGRGEDTGELFF	TGTGCCAGCAGCTTAGGTCGGGGGGAAGACACCGGGGAGCTGTTTTTT
TRBV27	TRBD1	TRBJ2-7	.	CASSLQGGAGSYEQYF	TGTGCCAGCAGTCTACAGGGGGGCGCCGGCTCCTACGAGCAGTACTTC
TRBV28	TRBD1	TRBJ2-1	.	CASTEGGQGGYNEQFF	TGTGCCAGCACCGAAGGGGGACAGGGGGGCTACAATGAGCAGTTCTTC
TRBV19	TRBD2	TRBJ2-5	.	CASSFRTSGGQETQYF	TGTGCCAGTAGTTTCCGGACTAGCGGGGGGCAAGAGACCCAGTACTTC
TRBV4-1	TRBD2	TRBJ2-7	.	CASSLGGGQRPGDEQYF	TGCGCCAGCAGCCTCGGGGGGGGGCAGCGCCCCGGTGACGAGCAGTACTTC
TRBV9	.	TRBJ2-1	.	CASSVGSGFYNEQFF	TGTGCCAGCAGCGTAGGCAGCGGGTTTTACAATGAGCAGTTCTTC
TRBV4-2	.	TRBJ1-2	.	CASSLRGQTF	TGTGCCAGCAGCCTGCGCGGGCAAACCTTC
TRBV27	.	TRBJ2-1	.	CASSSVDVSDYNEQFF	TGTGCCAGCAGTTCCGTAGATGTCTCCGACTACAATGAGCAGTTCTTC
TRBV18	TRBD1	TRBJ1-4	.	CASSPSDRGGIEKLFF	TGTGCCAGCTCACCCTCCGACAGGGGAGGGATTGAAAAACTGTTTTTT
TRBV28	.	TRBJ2-7	.	CASSSLGAMGDTIYEQYF	TGTGCCAGCAGTTCCCTCGGAGCCATGGGGGACACCATCTACGAGCAGTACTTC
TRBV27	TRBD2	TRBJ2-7	.	CASSLRWTSGVGGSYEQYF	TGTGCCAGCAGTTTACGCTGGACTAGCGGGGTTGGGGGCTCCTACGAGCAGTACTTC
TRBV4-3	TRBD2	TRBJ2-3	.	CASSQGGLAGTDTQYF	TGCGCCAGCAGCCAAGGGGGACTAGCGGGCACAGATACGCAGTATTTT
TRBV1	.	TRBJ2-1	.	CTSSLRGLAGEDNEQFF	TGCACCAGCAGCCTCCGGGGACTAGCGGGAGAGGACAATGAGCAGTTCTTC
TRBV5-1	TRBD1	TRBJ1-1	.	CASTLEGTGDLREAFF	TGCGCCAGTACCCTTGAGGGGACAGGGGATCTTCGTGAAGCTTTCTTT
TRBV20-1	TRBD1	TRBJ2-1	.	CSASPGQAYNEQFF	TGCAGTGCGAGTCCGGGACAGGCGTACAATGAGCAGTTCTTC
TRBV5-8	.	TRBJ1-3	.	CASSLRRGQRGNTIYF	TGTGCCAGCAGCCTTCGCCGCGGGCAGCGTGGAAACACCATATATTTT
TRBV4-3	.	TRBJ1-1	.	CASSPRLGNTEAFF	TGCGCCAGCAGCCCTCGACTGGGGAACACTGAAGCTTTCTTT
TRBV4-1	TRBD1	TRBJ2-7	.	CASRTGNEQYF	TGCGCCAGCCGGACAGGGAACGAGCAGTACTTC
TRBV28	.	TRBJ1-2	.	CASSSLQGNYGYTF	TGTGCCAGCAGTTCGTTGCAGGGGAACTATGGCTACACCTTC
TRBV19	TRBD1	TRBJ2-2	once	CASSRGGITGELFF	TGTGCCAGTAGTAGAGGGGGCATCACCGGGGAGCTGTTTTTT
TRBV5-1	.	TRBJ1-2	.	CASSNDRSGYTF	TGCGCCAGCAGCAATGATAGGAGTGGCTACACCTTC
TRBV5-1	.	TRBJ2-7	.	CASSAHRAPLYEQYF	TGCGCCAGCAGCGCCCACAGGGCCCCCCTCTACGAGCAGTACTTC